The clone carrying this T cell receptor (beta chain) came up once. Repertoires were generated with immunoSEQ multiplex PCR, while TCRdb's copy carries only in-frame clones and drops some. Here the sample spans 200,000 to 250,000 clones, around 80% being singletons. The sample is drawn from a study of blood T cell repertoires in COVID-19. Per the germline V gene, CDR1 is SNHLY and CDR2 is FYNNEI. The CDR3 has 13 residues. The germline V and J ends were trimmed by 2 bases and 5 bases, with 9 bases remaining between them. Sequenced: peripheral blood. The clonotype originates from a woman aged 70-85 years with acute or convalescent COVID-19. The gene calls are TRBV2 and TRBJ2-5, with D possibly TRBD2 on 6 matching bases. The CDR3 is CASSELEGETQYF. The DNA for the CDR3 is TGTGCCAGCAGTGAATTGGAGGGTGAGACCCAGTACTTC.